These 7 T cell receptor beta chains share one sample of origin, sequenced in a study of blood T cell repertoires in COVID-19. This table comes from immunoSEQ multiplex PCR, and its TCRdb copy is limited to in-frame clones, with some not included. The sample carries some 50,000 clones, 80% to 90% recorded once. The sample taken for sequencing was peripheral blood. The origin of the receptors is a human donor in a cohort sampled during active COVID-19.

The V gene is TRBV6-5, the J gene TRBJ1-2, with 10 bases lining up with TRBD1. Germline V lookup: CDR1 MNHEY, CDR2 SVGAGI. The CDR3 extends over 12 amino acids. Unmatched junction bases numbered 1, after V lost 6 bases and J lost 6 bases. CDR3 sequence (DNA): TGTGCCAGCAGAGGGACAGGGGATGGCTACACCTTC. Protein: CASRGTGDGYTF.

The rearrangement uses TRBV4-2 and TRBJ2-7; 9 positions agree with TRBD1. Per germline, CDR1 LGHNA and CDR2 YNFKEQ. This CDR3 comprises 14 residues. Trimming took 1 base from V and 3 from J; bases not matched to a gene: 1. Written as DNA, the CDR3 is TGTGCCAGCAGCCAAGGACAGGGGGACTACGAGCAGTACTTC. It specifies CASSQGQGDYEQYF.

The V and J genes are TRBV7-9 and TRBJ2-6; weak D call: TRBD2 (7 bases). Per the germline V gene, CDR1 is SEHNR and CDR2 is FQNEAQ (reference sequence). The CDR3 has 18 amino acids. Trimming took off 2 bases at V and 0 bases at J, with 14 bases between the two ends. This chain's CDR3 is CASSLQAGAFSGANVLTF. The CDR3 nucleotides are TGTGCCAGCAGCTTACAGGCGGGGGCATTCTCTGGGGCCAACGTCCTGACTTTC.

The chain employs TRBV11-2 and TRBJ2-5; D ambiguous. Germline V gene sequence: CDR1 SGHAT, CDR2 FQNNGV. V was trimmed by 3 bases and J by 2 bases, leaving 13 bases between them. The CDR3 has 15 amino acids. Here the CDR3 reads CASSFSLGRQETQYF. The CDR3 region has the DNA TGTGCCAGCAGCTTCTCACTGGGCCGGCAAGAGACCCAGTACTTC.

The V and J genes are TRBV24-1 and TRBJ2-5; D gene ambiguous. V dropped 2 bases and J dropped 5 bases, with 8 bases sitting between them. CDR1 is KGHDR and CDR2 is SFDVKD in the germline V gene. CDR3 size: 13 residues. DNA for the CDR3: TGTGCCACCAGTGATTCATCACGGGAGACCCAGTACTTC. The encoded protein is CATSDSSRETQYF.

Here the CDR3 reads CASSEEGHGITEAFF. The CDR3 DNA reads TGTGCCAGCAGTGAAGAAGGCCACGGGATCACTGAAGCTTTCTTT. This chain connects TRBV6-1 to TRBJ1-1; D ambiguous. Germline CDR1 and CDR2: MNHNS and SASEGT. V gave up 1 base and J gave up 4 bases, with 13 bases separating them. CDR3 size: 15 residues.

The chain links TRBV15 to TRBJ2-1; 10 bases line up with TRBD2. The germline gives CDR1 LNHNV, CDR2 YYDKDF (reference sequence). V was pared by 0 bases and J by 9 bases, with 8 bases of the junction left unmatched. This CDR3 comprises 16 residues. This chain's CDR3 is CATSRDNLSGRAEQFF. DNA of the CDR3: TGTGCCACCAGCAGAGATAACTTAAGCGGGAGGGCTGAGCAGTTCTTC.